The entry below gives a single T cell receptor beta chain sequence along with its context. In the same sample, other DNA sequences code for this CDR3. Original analysis: Estimated nucleated cell counts came from reference gene primer amplification. The protocol was immunoSEQ multiplex PCR, while the TCRdb copy is restricted to in-frame clones and leaves out a portion. V and J calls and clone size are those listed in that table; D and trimming were worked out from the DNA. Of 120,000 to 150,000 clones listed, 85% were seen once; the top ten hold approximately 2.5%. The data were obtained in a study of blood T cell repertoires in COVID-19. Study in general: The United States, Italy and Spain supplied acute and convalescent COVID-19 samples. The cDNA or gDNA used as material had been derived from T cells, B-cell-depleted T cells, or PBMCs.

The CDR3 runs 14 residues. Germline V gene data show CDR1 as SGHAT and CDR2 as FQNNGV. The trim removed 4 bases at V and 5 bases at J, leaving 7 bases unmatched. The chain joins TRBV11-2 to TRBJ2-5; 7 positions match TRBD1. The sample was peripheral blood. The clonotype comes from a human donor with acute or convalescent COVID-19. The donor label of this sample is uncertain. The CDR3 nucleotides read TGTGCCAGCAGCTCCCGACAGGGTGGGGAGACCCAGTACTTC. Translating it yields CASSSRQGGETQYF.